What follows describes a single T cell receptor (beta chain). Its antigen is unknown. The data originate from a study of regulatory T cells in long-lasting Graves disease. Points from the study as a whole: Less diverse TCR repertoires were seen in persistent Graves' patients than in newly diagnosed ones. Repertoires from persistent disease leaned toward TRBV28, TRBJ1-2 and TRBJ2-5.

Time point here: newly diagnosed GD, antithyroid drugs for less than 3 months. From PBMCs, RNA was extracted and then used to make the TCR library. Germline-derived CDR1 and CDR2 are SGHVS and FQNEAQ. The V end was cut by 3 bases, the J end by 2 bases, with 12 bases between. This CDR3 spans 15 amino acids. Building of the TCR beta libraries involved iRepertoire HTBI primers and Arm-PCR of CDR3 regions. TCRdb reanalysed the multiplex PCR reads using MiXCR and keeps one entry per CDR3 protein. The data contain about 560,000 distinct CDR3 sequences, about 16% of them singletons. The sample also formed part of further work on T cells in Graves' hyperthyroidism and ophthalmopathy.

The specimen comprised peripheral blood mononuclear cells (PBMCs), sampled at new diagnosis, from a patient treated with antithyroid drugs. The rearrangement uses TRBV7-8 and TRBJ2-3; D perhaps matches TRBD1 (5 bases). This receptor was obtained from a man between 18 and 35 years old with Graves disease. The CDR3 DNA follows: TGTGCCAGCAGCTTGTACGACAGCGACACAGATACGCAGTATTTT. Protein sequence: CASSLYDSDTDTQYF.